These T cell receptor beta chains were read from a single sample in a study of blood T cell repertoires in COVID-19. The data were produced by immunoSEQ multiplex PCR, yet TCRdb's version contains in-frame clones alone and is incomplete. The table records approximately 290,000 clones, 65% to 85% of them present only once. The sample was peripheral blood. Receptor source: a person between 70 and 80 years old with COVID-19, enrolled during active disease. The CDR3 runs from the conserved cysteine through the conserved F or W. The D gene is left open where the match is weak. Clone size, where shown, is once, few, many, or a class for clones that have expanded.

V	size	J	D	DNA	CDR3
TRBV28	.	TRBJ1-5	.	TGTGCCAGCAGTTTATGGGCAGGGGATAGCAATCAGCCCCAGCATTTT	CASSLWAGDSNQPQHF
TRBV6-2/TRBV6-3	.	TRBJ2-3	TRBD2	TGTGCCAGCAGCCGAGGCCCGCGGGGGACCGGCACAGATACGCAGTATTTT	CASSRGPRGTGTDTQYF
TRBV28	.	TRBJ1-1	.	TGTGCCAGCAGTGTGGTGTGGGGGCGAACTGAAGCTTTCTTT	CASSVVWGRTEAFF
TRBV9	many	TRBJ2-3	TRBD2	TGTGCCAGCAGCGCGCGGGGGACTAGCGAGCCAGATACGCAGTATTTT	CASSARGTSEPDTQYF
TRBV5-1	.	TRBJ2-3	TRBD2	TGCGCCAGCAGCTTGGTTACTAGCGGGAGCAGCACAGATACGCAGTATTTT	CASSLVTSGSSTDTQYF
TRBV2	.	TRBJ1-2	.	TGTGCCAGCAGTGGTCCTCGGGGGAGCTATGGCTACACCTTC	CASSGPRGSYGYTF
TRBV18	.	TRBJ2-3	TRBD1	TGTGCCAGCTCACCGCGCTCGGGACAGGGGACAGATACGCAGTATTTT	CASSPRSGQGTDTQYF
TRBV7-9	.	TRBJ2-2	.	TGTGCCAGCAGCTTAGGCGAGGGCACCGGGGAGCTGTTTTTT	CASSLGEGTGELFF
TRBV29-1	.	TRBJ1-1	TRBD1	TGCAGCGTTGAAAAGGAGGGGGCGCGGGGCACTGAAGCTTTCTTT	CSVEKEGARGTEAFF
TRBV7-2	.	TRBJ1-1	.	TGTGCCAGCAGCTTATTTCATGGCAGGGTGAACACTGAAGCTTTCTTT	CASSLFHGRVNTEAFF
TRBV28	.	TRBJ1-1	TRBD1	TGTGCCAGCAGTTTTAGTGCCAGGGGGCTTGGTACTGAAGCTTTCTTT	CASSFSARGLGTEAFF
TRBV30	.	TRBJ1-2	.	TGTGCCTGGAGTGTACTGGGCAGAAACTATGGCTACACCTTC	CAWSVLGRNYGYTF
TRBV19	.	TRBJ2-3	TRBD2	TGTGCCAGTAGTATAGGCAGCGAGCGGGGGACGCAGTATTTT	CASSIGSERGTQYF
TRBV27	.	TRBJ1-3	.	TGTGCCAGCAGGAGGGCCTCTGGAAACACCATATATTTT	CASRRASGNTIYF
TRBV4-1	.	TRBJ1-2	TRBD1	TGCGCCAGCAGCCAGAACAGGGGATCCAGCGGCTACACCTTC	CASSQNRGSSGYTF
TRBV7-2	.	TRBJ2-1	.	TGTGCCAGCAGCCCCACGGCCGGAGGGGTTGAGCAGTTCTTC	CASSPTAGGVEQFF
TRBV6-5	.	TRBJ1-4	TRBD1	TGTGCCAGCAGTTCGGCCGGGACAGGTGGTGAAAAACTGTTTTTT	CASSSAGTGGEKLFF
TRBV6-2/TRBV6-3	.	TRBJ1-2	.	TGTGCCAGCAGTTATCCAGGGCCTGGCTACACCTTC	CASSYPGPGYTF
TRBV9	.	TRBJ1-2	.	TGTGCCAGCAGCGCTCCGGGATCCCCCCATGGCTACACCTTC	CASSAPGSPHGYTF
TRBV13	.	TRBJ2-2	TRBD2	TGTGCCAGCAGCTTAGGCCTAAGGACTAGCGGACAGAACACCGGGGAGCTGTTTTTT	CASSLGLRTSGQNTGELFF
TRBV30	.	TRBJ1-2	TRBD1	TGTGCCTGGAGTGTACGGGGACAGGGGGCGGGTGGCTACACCTTC	CAWSVRGQGAGGYTF
TRBV4-2	few	TRBJ1-1	.	TGTGCCAGCAGCCAAGACACTCGTGTTGGCACTGAAGCTTTCTTT	CASSQDTRVGTEAFF
TRBV7-2	.	TRBJ2-1	TRBD2	TGTGCCAGCAGCACCTGGACTAGCGGGATAAATGAGCAGTTCTTC	CASSTWTSGINEQFF
TRBV29-1	.	TRBJ2-7	TRBD2	TGCAGCGTTACCGGACTAGCGGGAGGGAAAGGGAGGGAGCAGTACTTC	CSVTGLAGGKGREQYF
TRBV2	.	TRBJ2-5	TRBD2	TGTGCCAGCAGTCCGGGACTAGCGGGAGGCTACGAGACCCAGTACTTC	CASSPGLAGGYETQYF
TRBV5-1	.	TRBJ2-5	.	TGCGCCAGCAGCCGCACTCCATCGACAGGTCAAGAGACCCAGTACTTC	CASSRTPSTGQETQYF
TRBV19	.	TRBJ2-1	.	TGTGCCAGTAGTATGGTGCCCAACCGGGGTGAGCAGTTCTTC	CASSMVPNRGEQFF
TRBV7-3	.	TRBJ2-2	.	TGTGCCAGCAGGCGGACCAGGGGGGCCGGGGAGCTGTTTTTT	CASRRTRGAGELFF
TRBV5-6	many	TRBJ1-1	.	TGTGCCAGCAGCTCCTCGGCCGGGGTCGGTGGCACTGAAGCTTTCTTT	CASSSSAGVGGTEAFF
TRBV5-6	.	TRBJ2-5	TRBD2	TGTGCCAGCAGCCTCCCGTGGGGGCGAGCGGGAGACCAAGAGACCCAGTACTTC	CASSLPWGRAGDQETQYF
TRBV2	.	TRBJ1-6	.	TGTGCCAGCAGTGAACTACAGTCTAATTCACCCCTCCACTTT	CASSELQSNSPLHF
TRBV28	.	TRBJ1-6	TRBD1	TGTGCCAGCAGTTATCAGGGGGCGCGGGGTTCACCCCTCCACTTT	CASSYQGARGSPLHF
TRBV5-1	.	TRBJ2-1	.	TGCGCCAGCACCCCAAACGGGGTGTCCTACAATGAGCAGTTCTTC	CASTPNGVSYNEQFF
TRBV5-1	.	TRBJ2-1	.	TGCGCCAGCAGCTTGGTACCAGGTAATAATGAGCAGTTCTTC	CASSLVPGNNEQFF
TRBV3-1/TRBV3-2	.	TRBJ2-3	TRBD2	TGTGCCAGCAGCCCTGGGACTAGCGGGGCCCGCACAGATACGCAGTATTTT	CASSPGTSGARTDTQYF
TRBV5-1	.	TRBJ2-2	TRBD1	TGCGCCAGCAGCTTGGACTCGGGACAGGCCACCGGGGAGCTGTTTTTT	CASSLDSGQATGELFF
TRBV7-9	.	TRBJ2-7	TRBD1	TGTGCCAGCAGCCCGGGCCCAGGGGGCTCCTACGAGCAGTACTTC	CASSPGPGGSYEQYF
TRBV27	.	TRBJ2-1	.	TGTGCCAGCAGTTTGGATGGGAGTGAGCAGTTCTTC	CASSLDGSEQFF
TRBV18	.	TRBJ1-4	.	TGTGCCAGCTCACCAACGGGGTTGGCTAATGAAAAACTGTTTTTT	CASSPTGLANEKLFF
TRBV19	.	TRBJ1-2	.	TGTGCCAGTAGTATCCGGGGGGCATCTAACTATGGCTACACCTTC	CASSIRGASNYGYTF
TRBV19	once	TRBJ2-7	TRBD2	TGTGCCAGTAGTCCGGGACTAGCGGGGGGACCATACGAGCAGTACTTC	CASSPGLAGGPYEQYF
TRBV29-1	.	TRBJ2-3	.	TGCAGCGTTGAAGACCGCGGCAGCACAGATACGCAGTATTTT	CSVEDRGSTDTQYF
TRBV6-6	.	TRBJ1-5	.	TGTGCCAGCAGTTACCTCTTGCCCAGGGGCGAGGCCCAGCATTTT	CASSYLLPRGEAQHF
TRBV7-9	.	TRBJ1-2	TRBD1	TGTGCCAGCAGCGTCGACAGGGTGTATGGCTACACCTTC	CASSVDRVYGYTF
TRBV6-5	.	TRBJ2-1	TRBD2	TGTGCCAGCAGTTACTATTTAGCGGGGGTCCGGAATGAGCAGTTCTTC	CASSYYLAGVRNEQFF
TRBV19	.	TRBJ1-4	TRBD1	TGTGCCAGTCGGATGGGACAGCGTAATGAAAAACTGTTTTTT	CASRMGQRNEKLFF
TRBV6-2/TRBV6-3	.	TRBJ1-4	.	TGTGCCAGCAGTTCGGACAGCGGCCATGAAAAACTGTTTTTT	CASSSDSGHEKLFF
TRBV12-3/TRBV12-4	.	TRBJ1-6	.	TGTGCCAGCAGTTTCCCAAATTCACCCCTCCACTTT	CASSFPNSPLHF
TRBV5-1	many	TRBJ2-7	TRBD1	TGCGCCAGCAGACCTACAGGGGTGGCCTACGAGCAGTACTTC	CASRPTGVAYEQYF
TRBV14	.	TRBJ2-3	TRBD1	TGTGCCAGCAGCCCCGGACAGGCGCCCTCCCAGGATACGCAGTATTTT	CASSPGQAPSQDTQYF
TRBV27	.	TRBJ1-2	.	TGTGCCAGTGGACAGCGCTATGGCTACACCTTC	CASGQRYGYTF
TRBV9	.	TRBJ2-2	TRBD1	TGTGCCAGCAGCTCACAGGGGCTGAACACCGGGGAGCTGTTTTTT	CASSSQGLNTGELFF
TRBV7-8	.	TRBJ1-2	.	TGTGCCAGCAGCTTAGGTACAGGGCCATCAGCCGGCTACACCTTC	CASSLGTGPSAGYTF
TRBV19	.	TRBJ2-5	TRBD2	TGTGCCAGTAGGGCTAGCGGGAGGGCCCTTTCTTGGCAAGAGACCCAGTACTTC	CASRASGRALSWQETQYF
TRBV28	.	TRBJ1-5	TRBD1	TGTGCCAGCGGTCAAACAGGGGGCGGAAGGCCCCAGCATTTT	CASGQTGGGRPQHF
TRBV19	.	TRBJ1-5	.	TGTGCCAGTACCCCAGGAAAGGTGAAAAACCGGCATAGCAATCAGCCCCAGCATTTT	CASTPGKVKNRHSNQPQHF